The source of this T cell receptor beta chain is a study of technical replicates of blood from a handful of donors. The assay was immunoSEQ multiplex PCR, and TCRdb's table has in-frame clones only and misses some. The sample holds 55,000 to 80,000 clones; nearly 98% are singletons and the top ten take 0.2% to 0.25%. In its sample, this clone was seen once. The CDR3 has 15 amino acids. Trimming took 6 bases from V and 4 from J; bases not matched to a gene: 11. Germline assignment: CDR1 SQVTM and CDR2 ANQGSEA. The chain has TRBV29-1 and TRBJ2-2, with TRBD1 matching 7 bases. Material: T cells isolated from PBMCs. This clonotype originated in a human donor in good health. The CDR3 DNA follows: TGCAGCGTCGCCTCCGGGACAGTCTTCACCGGGGAGCTGTTTTTT. Its translation is CSVASGTVFTGELFF.